The 25 T cell receptor beta chains presented below share a single source sample, sequenced in a study of shared clonotypes between healthy human individuals. Only in-frame clones appear in the TCRdb table, and some are missing; sequencing was by immunoSEQ multiplex PCR. This table holds 550,000 to 700,000 clones, around three quarters found once. Sequencing used memory CD4+ T cells sorted from blood. Subset defined: CD45RA-negative fraction. These TCRs come from a woman under 40 in good health.

This chain joins TRBV5-1 and TRBJ2-2, with D maybe TRBD2 (5 bases). This CDR3 has 16 amino acids. The ends were cut back, 0 bases at V and 4 bases at J, with 13 bases in the middle. Germline CDR1 and CDR2: SGHRS and YFSETQ. This CDR3 is CASSLGASWSTGELFF. The CDR3 DNA reads TGCGCCAGCAGCTTGGGGGCTAGCTGGTCCACCGGGGAGCTGTTTTTT. The entire variable domain, with the rest obtained from reference TRBV5-1 and TRBJ2-2, is as follows: KAGVTQTPRYLIKTRGQQVTLSCSPISGHRSVSWYQQTPGQGLQFLFEYFSETQRNKGNFPGRFSGRQFSNSRSEMNVSTLELGDSALYLCASSLGASWSTGELFFGEGSRLTVL.

In this sample, this clone turned up many times. The chain links TRBV4-1 to TRBJ1-5, with D perhaps matching TRBD1 (5 bases). The CDR3 has 15 residues. V was shortened by 1 base and J by 5 bases, with 12 bases between the two germline ends. Germline lookup yields CDR1 MGHRA and CDR2 YSYEKL. The chain's CDR3 is CASSQAGGNYQPQHF. DNA for the CDR3: TGCGCCAGCAGCCAAGCGGGGGGGAACTATCAGCCCCAGCATTTT.

The CDR3 sequence is CASSLGLGVDRETQYF. The CDR3 coding sequence is TGTGCCAGCAGCTTGGGGTTGGGGGTAGACAGGGAGACCCAGTACTTC. This chain uses TRBV7-8 with TRBJ2-5; TRBD1 is a possible D gene (6 bases). The CDR3 runs 16 residues. Trimming shortened V by 3 bases and J by 5 bases, and 19 bases separated the two germline ends. Germline CDR1 reads SGHVS; CDR2 reads FQNEAQ. Full variable domain (outside the CDR3, taken from reference TRBV7-8 and TRBJ2-5): GAGVSQSPRYKVAKRGQDVALRCDPISGHVSLFWYQQALGQGPEFLTYFQNEAQLDKSGLPSDRFFAERPEGSVSTLKIQRTQQEDSAVYLCASSLGLGVDRETQYFGPGTRLLVL.

This clone appeared a single time. V usage is TRBV28 and J usage is TRBJ1-5; D gene unclear. Germline V gene sequence: CDR1 MDHEN, CDR2 SYDVKM. Trimming cost V 8 bases and J 2 bases, with 13 bases left between them. The CDR3 contains 14 residues. CDR3 bases: TGTGCCAGCCAGTCGGGCGGGGGCAATCAGCCCCAGCATTTT. Its translation is CASQSGGGNQPQHF.

Of note for this clone: Other DNA variants within this sample encode the same CDR3. The chain has TRBV5-1 and TRBJ1-1; possible D gene TRBD1, 5 bases. The CDR3 contains 13 residues. Germline CDR1 reads SGHRS; CDR2 reads YFSETQ. Trimming removed 7 bases at V and 1 base at J, with 11 bases between. The CDR3 here is CASSRDGNTEAFF. The CDR3 DNA reads TGCGCCAGCTCAAGGGACGGGAACACTGAAGCTTTCTTT.

This clone was detected ten times or more. This chain connects TRBV2 to TRBJ1-4, with 10 bases identical to TRBD1. The junction had 5 bases not matched to a gene; V was cut back by 4 bases and J by 0 bases. The CDR3 has 17 residues. CDR1 and CDR2 from the germline V gene are SNHLY and FYNNEI. The CDR3 DNA follows: TGTGCCAGCAGTGCCGGACAGGGGGTCGCAACTAATGAAAAACTGTTTTTT. Its translation: CASSAGQGVATNEKLFF.

The chain combines TRBV4-2 with TRBJ2-5; 7 bases are shared with TRBD1. Germline lookup yields CDR1 LGHNA and CDR2 YNFKEQ. This CDR3 is 18 amino acids long. J lost 0 bases, V lost 1 base, and 11 bases had no gene match. Here the CDR3 DNA reads TGTGCCAGCAGCCAAGGACAGGGCCGCTTCGGGTACCAAGAGACCCAGTACTTC. It translates to CASSQGQGRFGYQETQYF.

The chain couples TRBV19 to TRBJ2-1; D is uncertain. CDR3 length: 15 residues. The V gene's germline CDR1 is LNHDA and CDR2 SQIVND (reference sequence). The V and J ends lost 5 bases and 3 bases respectively, with 14 bases between them. The CDR3 sequence: CASSLTRRIYNEQFF. As DNA, the CDR3 is TGTGCCAGTAGTCTGACTCGACGTATCTACAATGAGCAGTTCTTC.

The chain carries TRBV28 and TRBJ1-5; 7 bases map to TRBD1. The CDR3 contains 15 residues. CDR1 is MDHEN, CDR2 SYDVKM, per germline. V trimming: 7 bases; J trimming: 4 bases; junction bases outside the gene matches: 10. The CDR3 nucleotides are TGTGCCAGCACCCCAGGGACAGAAATAAATCAGCCCCAGCATTTT. This gives the protein CASTPGTEINQPQHF.

V is TRBV5-6 and J is TRBJ2-1; D perhaps matches TRBD2 (5 bases). V lost 1 base and J lost 3, with 11 bases in between. The germline gives CDR1 SGHDT, CDR2 YYEEEE. The CDR3 spans 15 residues. This CDR3 is CASSLLDSVYNEQFF. The CDR3 region has the DNA TGTGCCAGCAGCTTGTTGGACTCGGTCTACAATGAGCAGTTCTTC.

The V call is TRBV19, the J call TRBJ2-5; D is unclear. This CDR3 has 12 residues. V lost 2 bases and J lost 0, with 1 base in between. The germline V gene has CDR1 LNHDA and CDR2 SQIVND (reference sequence). The CDR3 DNA reads as TGTGCCAGTAGTATAAACCAAGAGACCCAGTACTTC. Protein sequence: CASSINQETQYF.

This clone was seen only a few times. The sample has other DNA sequences that encode this CDR3 too. V is TRBV5-1 and J is TRBJ1-3; D is possibly TRBD1 (5 bases). The CDR3 consists of 14 residues. Deletions cut 3 bases from V and 4 bases from J, with 11 bases between. Germline V gives CDR1 SGHRS, CDR2 YFSETQ. This chain's CDR3 is CASSWGTEGNTIYF. CDR3 DNA: TGCGCCAGCAGCTGGGGGACTGAGGGAAACACCATATATTTT.

V gene TRBV27 combines with J gene TRBJ2-7, with 8 bases lining up with TRBD1. CDR1 MNHEY and CDR2 SMNVEV come from the germline V gene (reference sequence). The length of the CDR3 is 15 residues. The ends lost 3 bases at V and 2 bases at J; junction bases unmatched: 6. The CDR3 DNA follows: TGTGCCAGCAGTTTTACCGGGACAGGTACCTACGAGCAGTACTTC. Residues: CASSFTGTGTYEQYF.

V gene TRBV18 combines with J gene TRBJ2-7; D is undetermined. Trimming left V 2 bases short and J 4 bases short, with 6 bases between. The length of the CDR3 is 12 residues. Germline loops: CDR1 KGHSH, CDR2 LQKENI. The CDR3 region is CASSPEKYEQYF. CDR3 in DNA: TGTGCCAGCTCACCAGAAAAGTACGAGCAGTACTTC.

The V call is TRBV5-4, the J call TRBJ1-2; the match to TRBD1 covers 7 bases. The V and J ends lost 1 base and 1 base, in that order; junction bases with no gene match: 4. Germline lookup yields CDR1 SGHNT and CDR2 YYREEE (reference sequence). The CDR3 has 15 residues. The CDR3, as DNA: TGTGCCAGCAGCTTGCCCAGGGGGTTTAACTATGGCTACACCTTC. This encodes CASSLPRGFNYGYTF. The full variable domain, its missing parts supplied by reference TRBV5-4 and TRBJ1-2, is ETGVTQSPTHLIKTRGQQVTLRCSSQSGHNTVSWYQQALGQGPQFIFQYYREEENGRGNFPPRFSGLQFPNYSSELNVNALELDDSALYLCASSLPRGFNYGYTFGSGTRLTVV.

The chain uses TRBV11-2 and TRBJ2-3; D is uncertain. Germline values: CDR1 SGHAT, CDR2 FQNNGV. This CDR3 is 15 amino acids long. V lost 1 base and J 0 bases, leaving 8 bases between the germline ends. As DNA, the CDR3 is TGTGCCAGCAGCTTAGGGCACAAGAGCACAGATACGCAGTATTTT. Protein sequence: CASSLGHKSTDTQYF.

There are many counts of this clone. The genes are TRBV4-1 and TRBJ1-5, with D perhaps matching TRBD1 (5 bases). Trimming took 4 bases from V and 4 from J, leaving 11 bases between them. CDR3 length: 14 amino acids. From germline, CDR1 is MGHRA and CDR2 YSYEKL. Here the CDR3 reads CASSPSRGNQPQHF. The CDR3 DNA reads as TGCGCCAGCAGCCCGTCGCGGGGGAATCAGCCCCAGCATTTT.

The chain uses TRBV6-6 and TRBJ1-5, with D unclear. Trimming took 5 bases from V and 3 from J, leaving 14 bases between them. The germline V gene has CDR1 MNHNY and CDR2 SVGAGI (reference sequence). This CDR3 has 15 residues. CDR3 residues: CASSVGFYNNQPQHF. The CDR3 coding sequence is TGTGCCAGCAGTGTAGGGTTCTATAACAATCAGCCCCAGCATTTT.

This chain uses TRBV5-1 with TRBJ2-5; possibly TRBD1 for D (6 bases). V was trimmed by 4 bases and J by 2 bases, leaving 21 bases between them. The CDR3 sequence is 17 residues long. Germline CDR1 reads SGHRS; CDR2 reads YFSETQ. CDR3 DNA: TGCGCCAGCAGCCCGGCCCTTGGGACATTTAGACAAGAGACCCAGTACTTC. Its protein product is CASSPALGTFRQETQYF.

This clone has only a few counts. The sample holds other DNA sequences that translate to the same CDR3. J is TRBJ2-3 and V is TRBV19; D not resolved. CDR1 is LNHDA and CDR2 is SQIVND in the germline V gene (reference sequence). The V gene lost 1 base and the J gene lost 3 bases, with 8 bases spanning the gap. The CDR3 contains 14 residues. The DNA for the CDR3 is TGTGCCAGTAGTATAGCTGGCGGAACAGATACGCAGTATTTT. Amino acids: CASSIAGGTDTQYF.

CDR3 loop: CAWSLTSGRYNEQFF. As DNA, the CDR3 is TGTGCCTGGAGCCTTACTAGCGGGAGATACAATGAGCAGTTCTTC. This chain uses TRBV30 with TRBJ2-1; 11 bases line up with TRBD2. Looked up from germline, CDR1 is GTSNPN and CDR2 is SVGIG (reference sequence). The CDR3 has 15 residues. Trimming took 3 bases from V and 4 from J; bases not matched to a gene: 5.

Details on this clone: The likely explanation is a read error, given a far larger clone one base away. V usage is TRBV28 and J usage is TRBJ2-5, with TRBD2 identical over 9 bases. The J call may be wrong; the DNA end is better matched by TRBJ2-7. Germline CDR1 and CDR2: MDHEN and SYDVKM. The CDR3 runs 15 residues. CDR3 protein: CAGSFLAGVINEQYF. CDR3 in DNA: TGTGCCGGCAGTTTCTTAGCGGGAGTTATTAACGAGCAGTACTTC.

This clone occurred once. The V and J genes are TRBV2 and TRBJ2-7; TRBD1 agrees at 7 bases. V gave up 3 bases and J gave up 2 bases; unmatched junction bases: 4. Germline CDR1 SNHLY, CDR2 FYNNEI. The CDR3 loop spans 14 amino acids. In DNA, the CDR3 is TGTGCCAGCAGTGACCTAGACAGGGCCTACGAGCAGTACTTC. Translating gives CASSDLDRAYEQYF.

This rearrangement joins TRBV2 to TRBJ1-5, with 7 bases that match TRBD1. With V trimmed by 4 bases and J by 1 base, 1 base remained unmatched. This CDR3 region has 14 residues. Germline V gene sequence: CDR1 SNHLY, CDR2 FYNNEI. In nucleotides, the CDR3 is TGTGCCAGCAGTGCACAGGGGAGCAATCAGCCCCAGCATTTT. It codes for CASSAQGSNQPQHF.

The chain has TRBV15 and TRBJ2-2; D remains unclear. V gave up 0 bases and J gave up 4 bases, with 15 bases separating them. The CDR3 has 17 amino acids. The germline V gene has CDR1 LNHNV and CDR2 YYDKDF (reference sequence). The CDR3: CATSRDSGSWATGELFF. CDR3 bases: TGTGCCACCAGCAGAGATTCGGGTTCTTGGGCCACCGGGGAGCTGTTTTTT.